The 28 T cell receptor beta chains in this list originate from one sample, sequenced in a study of cytomegalovirus exposure and HLA in healthy donors. Primers for the PCR totalled 60 Vbeta and 13 Jbeta. Repertoires were generated with immunoSEQ multiplex PCR, while TCRdb's copy carries only in-frame clones and drops some. The table lists 100,000 to 150,000 clones, around 83% of them singletons. The sample was PBMCs. The receptors shown here come from a woman under 30 in good health and CMV-seropositive.

This clone came up a few times. The V gene is TRBV4-1, the J gene TRBJ1-1, with 8 bases that match TRBD1. CDR1 and CDR2 from the germline V gene are MGHRA and YSYEKL. The CDR3 contains 16 residues. J lost 0 bases, V lost 3 bases, and 6 bases had no gene match. The CDR3 is CASSHPGGQVNTEAFF. The CDR3, as DNA: TGCGCCAGCAGCCATCCCGGGGGACAGGTGAACACTGAAGCTTTCTTT.

The chain recombines TRBV2 with TRBJ2-1; no clear D gene. The V gene lost 7 bases and the J gene lost 11 bases, with 12 bases spanning the gap. The CDR3 consists of 11 residues. Germline CDR1 reads SNHLY; CDR2 reads FYNNEI. The CDR3 protein is CASIRAAQQFF. DNA for the CDR3: TGTGCCAGCATACGCGCGGCTCAGCAGTTCTTC.

This clone has only a few counts. The rearrangement joins TRBV19 to TRBJ2-7; TRBD2 matches 8 bases. Germline V gene data show CDR1 as LNHDA and CDR2 as SQIVND (reference sequence). This CDR3 has 16 residues. With V trimmed by 3 bases and J by 1 base, 8 bases remained unmatched. This CDR3 is CASSMVPAGESYEQYF. The CDR3, as DNA: TGTGCCAGTAGTATGGTCCCAGCGGGGGAGTCCTACGAGCAGTACTTC.

V gene TRBV6-6 combines with J gene TRBJ2-7; tentatively, D is TRBD1 (5 bases). The CDR3 loop spans 13 amino acids. The germline CDR1 and CDR2 sequences are MNHNY and SVGAGI (reference sequence). V was cut by 7 bases and J by 4 bases, with 14 bases left in between. The CDR3 is CASNQGYEYEQYF. In DNA form, the CDR3 reads TGTGCCAGCAATCAGGGATATGAGTACGAGCAGTACTTC.

The chain recombines TRBV4-1 with TRBJ2-1; the match to TRBD2 covers 8 bases. Unmatched junction bases numbered 4, after V lost 1 base and J lost 5 bases. The germline V gene encodes CDR1 MGHRA and CDR2 YSYEKL. The CDR3 covers 15 residues. Written as DNA, the CDR3 is TGCGCCAGCAGCCAAGCGGGGGGGCCTAACAATGAGCAGTTCTTC. Protein sequence: CASSQAGGPNNEQFF.

The chain employs TRBV7-2 and TRBJ2-5; D is unclear. The end of the DNA aligns better with TRBJ2-7, so the J call may be wrong. The CDR3 has 12 residues. Germline V gives CDR1 SGHTA, CDR2 FQGNSA. The CDR3 is CASSFVVTEQYF. The CDR3 bases are TGTGCCAGCAGCTTTGTAGTTACCGAGCAGTACTTC.

The chain employs TRBV11-1 and TRBJ2-7; D remains unclear. CDR3 length: 17 residues. The ends were cut back, 1 base at V and 2 bases at J, with 18 bases in the middle. CDR1 and CDR2 from the germline V gene are SGHAT and FQDESV (reference sequence). CDR3 protein: CASSLGAWAGSTYEQYF. DNA of the CDR3: TGTGCCAGCAGCTTAGGGGCTTGGGCAGGATCTACCTACGAGCAGTACTTC.

This chain connects TRBV27 to TRBJ2-7; 8 bases fit TRBD2. Germline V CDR1 and CDR2: MNHEY, SMNVEV (reference sequence). This CDR3 has 16 amino acids. V was pared by 8 bases and J by 2 bases, with 14 bases of the junction left unmatched. This CDR3 reads CASGITAGAIPYEQYF. CDR3 nucleotides: TGTGCCAGCGGGATTACAGCGGGGGCGATACCCTACGAGCAGTACTTC.

The CDR3 loop is CASSLGTGTSGGARLQTQYF. The CDR3 DNA reads as TGTGCCAGCAGCTTGGGGACCGGGACTAGCGGGGGGGCCAGGCTACAGACCCAGTACTTC. The chain employs TRBV5-5 and TRBJ2-5; 16 positions match TRBD2. From germline, CDR1 is SGHKS and CDR2 YYEKEE (reference sequence). The CDR3 covers 20 residues. Germline trimming cut 0 bases from V and 6 bases from J; bases unmatched to any gene: 14.

The chain employs TRBV5-1 and TRBJ2-3, with 7 nucleotides matching TRBD2. Germline CDR1 is SGHRS and CDR2 is YFSETQ. V lost 4 bases, J lost 4 bases, and 3 bases stayed unmatched. There are 13 residues in the CDR3. The CDR3 DNA follows: TGCGCCAGCAGCCCACTAGCGTCAGATACGCAGTATTTT. It codes for CASSPLASDTQYF.

The rearrangement joins TRBV10-3 to TRBJ2-5; the match to TRBD2 covers 8 bases. CDR3 length equals 15 residues. Germline V lookup: CDR1 ENHRY, CDR2 SYGVKD. The junction had 9 bases not matched to a gene; V was cut back by 5 bases and J by 4 bases. The CDR3 nucleotides are TGTGCCATCAGTACCCAGCACGGGGGGGGAGAGACCCAGTACTTC. This sequence encodes CAISTQHGGGETQYF.

A single count supports this clone. The chain employs TRBV5-5 and TRBJ2-7; maybe TRBD1 (5 bases). Germline CDR1 reads SGHKS; CDR2 reads YYEKEE (reference sequence). V was trimmed by 0 bases and J by 4 bases, leaving 8 bases between them. The CDR3 loop spans 13 amino acids. CDR3 nucleotides: TGTGCCAGCAGCTTGGGACAGCTTTACGAGCAGTACTTC. Protein product: CASSLGQLYEQYF.

The rearrangement links TRBV7-9 to TRBJ2-3; 9 bases agree with TRBD2. J was trimmed by 5 bases and V by 5 bases; bases with no gene match: 14. CDR1 is SEHNR and CDR2 is FQNEAQ in the germline V gene (reference sequence). CDR3 length equals 17 residues. Here the CDR3 DNA reads TGTGCCAGCAGCGAAATTCAGGGCGGGGGGGCTTTAGATACGCAGTATTTT. Encoded protein: CASSEIQGGGALDTQYF.

This chain links TRBV4-2 with TRBJ2-1, with 7 positions matching TRBD2. CDR3 length: 13 amino acids. Germline V gene sequence: CDR1 LGHNA, CDR2 YNFKEQ. After removal of 1 base from V and 6 bases from J, the junction contained 0 bases not matched to a gene. CDR3 loop: CASSQGTSNEQFF. DNA of the CDR3: TGTGCCAGCAGCCAAGGGACTAGCAATGAGCAGTTCTTC.

This chain joins TRBV7-9 and TRBJ1-5, with D tentatively TRBD1 (6 bases). CDR1 and CDR2 from the germline V gene are SEHNR and FQNEAQ (reference sequence). Trimming cost V 5 bases and J 2 bases, with 13 bases left between them. The CDR3 consists of 15 residues. CDR3 in DNA: TGTGCCAGCAGCCCCCAGGGGCTTGGCAATCAGCCCCAGCATTTT. This gives the protein CASSPQGLGNQPQHF.

The rearrangement joins TRBV19 to TRBJ2-1; 10 bases align to TRBD2. The V and J ends lost 3 bases and 5 bases, in that order; junction bases with no gene match: 7. The CDR3 runs 16 residues. The germline CDR1 and CDR2 sequences are LNHDA and SQIVND (reference sequence). CDR3 DNA: TGTGCCAGTAGTATTGTTAGCGGGGGGCTTAACAATGAGCAGTTCTTC. Translation: CASSIVSGGLNNEQFF.

J is TRBJ2-7 and V is TRBV7-9; maybe TRBD2 (5 bases). CDR3 size: 12 residues. Germline lookup yields CDR1 SEHNR and CDR2 FQNEAQ (reference sequence). V was trimmed by 5 bases and J by 5 bases, leaving 10 bases between them. CDR3: CASSHQADEQYF. CDR3 coding DNA: TGTGCCAGCAGCCACCAAGCGGACGAGCAGTACTTC.

The V call is TRBV6-5, the J call TRBJ1-1, with D perhaps matching TRBD1 (5 bases). V dropped 7 bases and J dropped 3 bases, with 18 bases sitting between them. Germline V CDR1 and CDR2: MNHEY, SVGAGI. CDR3 size: 15 residues. The CDR3 sequence: CASKRAGGYYTEAFF. The CDR3 coding sequence is TGTGCCAGCAAGAGGGCCGGGGGGTACTACACTGAAGCTTTCTTT.

This chain connects TRBV6-5 to TRBJ1-6; D is unclear. The germline CDR1 and CDR2 sequences are MNHEY and SVGAGI. The CDR3 is made up of 14 amino acids. V was cut by 6 bases and J by 10 bases, with 16 bases left in between. CDR3 protein: CASRRGGGGSPLHF. The CDR3 nucleotides read TGTGCCAGCAGACGCGGCGGAGGTGGATCACCCCTCCACTTT.

The chain is built from TRBV14 and TRBJ2-7; TRBD2 is a possible D gene (5 bases). Trimming stripped 4 bases from V and 1 base from J, with 14 bases between. The CDR3 is 15 amino acids. Germline CDR1 and CDR2: SGHDN and FVKESK. CDR3: CASSLGVGLSYEQYF. CDR3 bases: TGTGCCAGCAGCCTCGGGGTAGGGCTTTCCTACGAGCAGTACTTC. Together with reference TRBV14 and TRBJ2-7, the CDR3 gives the full variable domain: EAGVTQFPSHSVIEKGQTVTLRCDPISGHDNLYWYRRVMGKEIKFLLHFVKESKQDESGMPNNRFLAERTGGTYSTLKVQPAELEDSGVYFCASSLGVGLSYEQYFGPGTRLTVT.

This chain connects TRBV9 to TRBJ2-2; TRBD2 agrees at 9 bases. The J segment lost 1 base and the V segment lost 2 bases, leaving 0 bases of the junction unmatched. The CDR3 spans 15 residues. Germline V gene lookup returns CDR1 SGDLS and CDR2 YYNGEE. CDR3 residues: CASSVRGGNTGELFF. DNA of the CDR3: TGTGCCAGCAGCGTGCGGGGGGGGAACACCGGGGAGCTGTTTTTT.

The chain links TRBV9 to TRBJ2-3, with 7 bases matching TRBD2. Germline CDR1 SGDLS, CDR2 YYNGEE. V dropped 0 bases and J dropped 0; count of bases not matched to a gene: 4. The CDR3 loop spans 16 amino acids. CDR3 residues: CASSVGLRGSTDTQYF. The CDR3 bases are TGTGCCAGCAGCGTAGGTTTGCGGGGGAGCACAGATACGCAGTATTTT.

The chain has TRBV2 and TRBJ1-2; weak D call: TRBD1 (6 bases). The germline V gene has CDR1 SNHLY and CDR2 FYNNEI. The CDR3 contains 11 residues. Between the trimmed V and J ends, which lost 9 bases and 8 bases, there was a span of 13 bases. CDR3: CASGRDRGYTF. The CDR3 bases are TGTGCCAGTGGGAGAGACAGGGGCTACACCTTC.

This clone was seen a few times. The rearrangement links TRBV5-5 to TRBJ2-5, with a weak D call TRBD1 (5 bases). Germline V gene lookup returns CDR1 SGHKS and CDR2 YYEKEE (reference sequence). The CDR3 totals 14 residues. The V end lost 7 bases, the J end lost 2 bases, and 15 bases lay between the germline ends. The CDR3 loop reads CASRPRAIQETQYF. The CDR3 coding sequence is TGTGCCAGCCGCCCCAGGGCCATTCAAGAGACCCAGTACTTC. Full variable domain (rest looked up from reference TRBV5-5 and TRBJ2-5): DAGVTQSPTHLIKTRGQQVTLRCSPISGHKSVSWYQQVLGQGPQFIFQYYEKEERGRGNFPDRFSARQFPNYSSELNVNALLLGDSALYLCASRPRAIQETQYFGPGTRLLVL.

The chain combines TRBV2 with TRBJ2-2, with a weak D call TRBD2 (7 bases). The CDR3 loop spans 15 amino acids. The V end lost 5 bases, the J end lost 7 bases, and 17 bases lay between the germline ends. Per germline, CDR1 SNHLY and CDR2 FYNNEI. The CDR3 spells CASSPRGGAVGELFF. The DNA for the CDR3 is TGTGCCAGCAGTCCCCGAGGGGGGGCCGTCGGGGAGCTGTTTTTT.

The DNA of the CDR3 is TGTGCCAGTAGTATAAATTTCCCAGACTCTGGAAACACCATATATTTT. It yields the protein CASSINFPDSGNTIYF. This sequence joins TRBV19 and TRBJ1-3; D uncertain. The CDR3 extends over 16 amino acids. CDR1 is LNHDA and CDR2 is SQIVND in the germline V gene (reference sequence). V was pared by 2 bases and J by 0 bases, with 11 bases between.

The sample holds one count of this clone. The V call is TRBV27, the J call TRBJ2-1, with D perhaps matching TRBD1 (5 bases). V was shortened by 6 bases and J by 6 bases, with 18 bases between the two germline ends. CDR1 MNHEY and CDR2 SMNVEV come from the germline V gene (reference sequence). CDR3 length equals 15 residues. The CDR3 bases are TGTGCCAGCAGCCCCGAATGGGGCTTCCCCAATGAGCAGTTCTTC. Translated: CASSPEWGFPNEQFF.

This clone came up a few times. The chain couples TRBV5-1 to TRBJ2-1; TRBD1 agrees at 9 bases. J lost 9 bases, V lost 3 bases, and 7 bases had no gene match. The CDR3 totals 14 residues. CDR1 and CDR2 from the germline V gene are SGHRS and YFSETQ. CDR3 region: CASSYRDRVGEQFF. Here the CDR3 DNA reads TGCGCCAGCAGCTACCGGGACAGGGTCGGTGAGCAGTTCTTC.